A selection of T cell receptor beta chains follows, all from one sample in a study of T cell changes during pregnancy in multiple sclerosis. Sequencing used immunoSEQ multiplex PCR; TCRdb keeps in-frame clones, though not all of them. The table shows around 77,000 clones, with 75% to 95% occurring only once. This specimen consisted of peripheral blood, obtained in the third trimester of pregnancy. All receptors come from a female donor in good health, enrolled as a control in a pregnancy study. Each CDR3 is given with its conserved first and last residue. The D gene is left open where the match is weak. For some rows the clone size is stated as once, few or many, or as a class when expanded; others skip it.

J gene: TRBJ1-1; clone size: once; D gene: TRBD1; V gene: TRBV19; CDR3 protein: CASSSPRQGEPEAFF; CDR3 DNA: TGTGCCAGTAGTTCCCCCAGACAGGGGGAGCCTGAAGCTTTCTTT
J gene: TRBJ2-3; clone size: .; D gene: TRBD2; V gene: TRBV19; CDR3 protein: CASSTKSGSGQYF; CDR3 DNA: TGTGCCAGTAGTACAAAGAGCGGGAGCGGGCAGTATTTT
J gene: TRBJ2-6; clone size: .; D gene: TRBD1; V gene: TRBV2; CDR3 protein: CASSGQWGQGTSGANVLTF; CDR3 DNA: TGTGCCAGCAGTGGTCAATGGGGACAGGGGACCTCTGGGGCCAACGTCCTGACTTTC
J gene: TRBJ1-4; clone size: once; D gene: TRBD1; V gene: TRBV2; CDR3 protein: CASSEGGTENEKLFF; CDR3 DNA: TGTGCCAGCAGTGAGGGTGGGACAGAGAATGAAAAACTGTTTTTT
J gene: TRBJ1-1; clone size: .; D gene: .; V gene: TRBV5-1; CDR3 protein: CASSPDLWNTEAFF; CDR3 DNA: TGCGCCAGCAGTCCCGATCTATGGAACACTGAAGCTTTCTTT
J gene: TRBJ1-6; clone size: .; D gene: .; V gene: TRBV5-1; CDR3 protein: CASRSQDNSPLHF; CDR3 DNA: TGCGCCAGCAGGTCGCAGGATAATTCACCCCTCCACTTT
J gene: TRBJ2-3; clone size: .; D gene: .; V gene: TRBV27; CDR3 protein: CASSPSPVAPGQYF; CDR3 DNA: TGTGCCAGCAGTCCATCCCCAGTAGCGCCGGGGCAGTATTTT
J gene: TRBJ2-3; clone size: .; D gene: TRBD2; V gene: TRBV5-4; CDR3 protein: CASSWELAGSTDTQYF; CDR3 DNA: TGTGCCAGCAGCTGGGAACTAGCGGGTAGCACAGATACGCAGTATTTT
J gene: TRBJ1-1; clone size: .; D gene: .; V gene: TRBV6-5; CDR3 protein: CASSYLVGSEAFF; CDR3 DNA: TGTGCCAGCAGTTACTTAGTTGGTTCTGAAGCTTTCTTT
J gene: TRBJ1-2; clone size: .; D gene: TRBD1; V gene: TRBV19; CDR3 protein: CASTGQGAFYGYTF; CDR3 DNA: TGTGCCAGTACGGGGCAGGGGGCCTTCTATGGCTACACCTTC
J gene: TRBJ2-3; clone size: .; D gene: .; V gene: TRBV5-1; CDR3 protein: CASSLSFADTQYF; CDR3 DNA: TGCGCCAGCAGCTTGTCATTTGCAGATACGCAGTATTTT
J gene: TRBJ1-4; clone size: once; D gene: TRBD1; V gene: TRBV7-9; CDR3 protein: CASSPRTGEGEKLFF; CDR3 DNA: TGTGCCAGCAGCCCAAGGACAGGAGAGGGTGAAAAACTGTTTTTT
J gene: TRBJ2-2; clone size: .; D gene: .; V gene: TRBV19; CDR3 protein: CATNPRASGGGELFF; CDR3 DNA: TGTGCCACCAATCCACGGGCTTCCGGAGGCGGGGAGCTGTTTTTT
J gene: TRBJ2-3; clone size: .; D gene: .; V gene: TRBV6-5; CDR3 protein: CASSLEDTQYF; CDR3 DNA: TGTGCCAGCAGCCTAGAAGATACGCAGTATTTT
J gene: TRBJ2-7; clone size: .; D gene: TRBD2; V gene: TRBV6-5; CDR3 protein: CASSQGTTYEQYF; CDR3 DNA: TGTGCCAGCAGCCAAGGGACTACTTACGAGCAGTACTTC
J gene: TRBJ1-2; clone size: .; D gene: .; V gene: TRBV7-9; CDR3 protein: CASSLPQGVYTF; CDR3 DNA: TGTGCCAGCAGCCTTCCACAGGGCGTCTACACCTTC
J gene: TRBJ1-2; clone size: .; D gene: TRBD1; V gene: TRBV18; CDR3 protein: CASSPTRDRYYTF; CDR3 DNA: TGTGCCAGCTCACCAACCCGGGACAGGTACTACACCTTC
J gene: TRBJ2-1; clone size: .; D gene: TRBD2; V gene: TRBV9; CDR3 protein: CASSASGSAYNEQFF; CDR3 DNA: TGTGCCAGCAGCGCTAGCGGGAGCGCCTACAATGAGCAGTTCTTC
J gene: TRBJ2-7; clone size: .; D gene: TRBD1; V gene: TRBV6-5; CDR3 protein: CAIKSGTGGHEQYF; CDR3 DNA: TGTGCCATCAAGTCCGGGACAGGGGGGCACGAGCAGTACTTC
J gene: TRBJ2-3; clone size: .; D gene: TRBD1; V gene: TRBV5-1; CDR3 protein: CASSYGGQAITDTQYF; CDR3 DNA: TGCGCCAGCAGCTACGGCGGACAGGCGATCACAGATACGCAGTATTTT
J gene: TRBJ2-4; clone size: .; D gene: .; V gene: TRBV19; CDR3 protein: CASRPQGGENIQYF; CDR3 DNA: TGTGCCAGTAGGCCACAGGGAGGGGAAAACATTCAGTACTTC
J gene: TRBJ2-5; clone size: .; D gene: .; V gene: TRBV5-1; CDR3 protein: CASSPGLPNQETQYF; CDR3 DNA: TGCGCCAGCAGCCCGGGACTGCCTAACCAAGAGACCCAGTACTTC
J gene: TRBJ1-5; clone size: .; D gene: .; V gene: TRBV5-4; CDR3 protein: CAMGRENQPQHF; CDR3 DNA: TGTGCCATGGGTCGGGAGAATCAGCCCCAGCATTTT
J gene: TRBJ1-2; clone size: .; D gene: .; V gene: TRBV4-3; CDR3 protein: CASSQEHLQNYGYTF; CDR3 DNA: TGCGCCAGCAGCCAAGAACACCTGCAAAACTATGGCTACACCTTC
J gene: TRBJ2-5; clone size: .; D gene: .; V gene: TRBV6-5; CDR3 protein: CASRSRHKAETQYF; CDR3 DNA: TGTGCCAGTCGTTCTAGGCACAAGGCAGAGACCCAGTACTTC
J gene: TRBJ2-7; clone size: .; D gene: .; V gene: TRBV7-2; CDR3 protein: CASSLSGARNYEQYF; CDR3 DNA: TGTGCCAGCAGCTTATCTGGGGCGCGTAACTACGAGCAGTACTTC
J gene: TRBJ1-1; clone size: once; D gene: TRBD1; V gene: TRBV14; CDR3 protein: CASSPDRGYTEAFF; CDR3 DNA: TGTGCCAGCAGCCCGGACAGGGGATACACTGAAGCTTTCTTT
J gene: TRBJ2-3; clone size: .; D gene: .; V gene: TRBV18; CDR3 protein: CASSPISDTQYF; CDR3 DNA: TGTGCCAGCTCACCAATCTCAGATACGCAGTATTTT
J gene: TRBJ2-3; clone size: .; D gene: TRBD2; V gene: TRBV28; CDR3 protein: CASSFGYASGSTDTQYF; CDR3 DNA: TGTGCCAGCAGTTTTGGGTACGCTAGCGGGAGCACAGATACGCAGTATTTT
J gene: TRBJ2-6; clone size: once; D gene: .; V gene: TRBV18; CDR3 protein: CASSLQGSGANVLTF; CDR3 DNA: TGTGCCAGCTCACTACAGGGTTCAGGGGCCAACGTCCTGACTTTC
J gene: TRBJ1-2; clone size: .; D gene: .; V gene: TRBV7-9; CDR3 protein: CASSWPFYGYTF; CDR3 DNA: TGTGCCAGCAGCTGGCCCTTCTATGGCTACACCTTC
J gene: TRBJ2-7; clone size: .; D gene: .; V gene: TRBV18; CDR3 protein: CASSVEGYEQYF; CDR3 DNA: TGTGCCAGCTCCGTGGAGGGCTACGAGCAGTACTTC
J gene: TRBJ1-4; clone size: .; D gene: TRBD1; V gene: TRBV29-1; CDR3 protein: CSVDNGDRVGEKLFF; CDR3 DNA: TGCAGCGTTGACAACGGGGACAGGGTTGGGGAAAAACTGTTTTTT
J gene: TRBJ2-7; clone size: .; D gene: TRBD2; V gene: TRBV4-3; CDR3 protein: CASSLWASGSYEQYF; CDR3 DNA: TGCGCCAGCAGCCTCTGGGCCAGCGGGAGCTACGAGCAGTACTTC
J gene: TRBJ2-7; clone size: .; D gene: TRBD1; V gene: TRBV6-6; CDR3 protein: CASSYGQGEETYEQYF; CDR3 DNA: TGTGCCAGCAGTTACGGACAGGGGGAAGAAACCTACGAGCAGTACTTC
J gene: TRBJ2-5; clone size: .; D gene: .; V gene: TRBV7-2; CDR3 protein: CASSKDRKETQYF; CDR3 DNA: TGTGCCAGCAGCAAGGACAGAAAAGAGACCCAGTACTTC
J gene: TRBJ2-7; clone size: .; D gene: TRBD1; V gene: TRBV28; CDR3 protein: CASIDRATYEQYF; CDR3 DNA: TGTGCCAGCATCGACAGGGCCACCTACGAGCAGTACTTC
J gene: TRBJ1-3; clone size: .; D gene: .; V gene: TRBV19; CDR3 protein: CASSIGGSGNTIYF; CDR3 DNA: TGTGCCAGTAGTATAGGCGGCTCTGGAAACACCATATATTTT
J gene: TRBJ1-2; clone size: .; D gene: .; V gene: TRBV5-6; CDR3 protein: CASSHRQAGEYGYTF; CDR3 DNA: TGTGCCAGCAGCCATCGTCAGGCAGGGGAGTATGGCTACACCTTC
J gene: TRBJ1-2; clone size: .; D gene: .; V gene: TRBV19; CDR3 protein: CASSITGIGFGGYTF; CDR3 DNA: TGTGCCAGTAGTATCACAGGGATTGGCTTCGGTGGCTACACCTTC
J gene: TRBJ1-5; clone size: once; D gene: .; V gene: TRBV5-1; CDR3 protein: CASSLAPDSGNQPQHF; CDR3 DNA: TGCGCCAGCAGCTTGGCTCCGGACAGTGGCAATCAGCCCCAGCATTTT
J gene: TRBJ2-7; clone size: .; D gene: .; V gene: TRBV4-1; CDR3 protein: CASSQAPQARGPGEQYF; CDR3 DNA: TGCGCCAGCAGCCAAGCGCCCCAAGCGCGGGGGCCGGGGGAGCAGTACTTC
J gene: TRBJ2-1; clone size: .; D gene: TRBD2; V gene: TRBV27; CDR3 protein: CASLKRLAGGKNEQFF; CDR3 DNA: TGTGCCAGCCTAAAGCGGCTAGCGGGAGGGAAGAATGAGCAGTTCTTC
J gene: TRBJ1-1; clone size: .; D gene: .; V gene: TRBV7-9; CDR3 protein: CASSAATNTEAFF; CDR3 DNA: TGTGCCAGCAGCGCCGCCACAAACACTGAAGCTTTCTTT
J gene: TRBJ2-7; clone size: .; D gene: .; V gene: TRBV10-3; CDR3 protein: CAISERQGGAYEQYF; CDR3 DNA: TGTGCCATCAGTGAAAGGCAGGGAGGCGCCTACGAGCAGTACTTC
J gene: TRBJ2-7; clone size: .; D gene: TRBD2; V gene: TRBV7-2; CDR3 protein: CASRPGGGGLEQYF; CDR3 DNA: TGTGCCAGCAGACCGGGAGGGGGAGGCTTAGAGCAGTACTTC
J gene: TRBJ1-1; clone size: .; D gene: .; V gene: TRBV2; CDR3 protein: CASSEAPRGDTEAFF; CDR3 DNA: TGTGCCAGCAGTGAAGCGCCGCGGGGGGACACTGAAGCTTTCTTT
J gene: TRBJ2-7; clone size: .; D gene: .; V gene: TRBV5-1; CDR3 protein: CASSLAVIRGNTYEQYF; CDR3 DNA: TGCGCCAGCAGCTTGGCCGTTATCAGGGGTAACACCTACGAGCAGTACTTC
J gene: TRBJ1-4; clone size: .; D gene: .; V gene: TRBV5-6; CDR3 protein: CASSQTGLNEKLFF; CDR3 DNA: TGTGCCAGCAGCCAGACAGGCCTTAATGAAAAACTGTTTTTT
J gene: TRBJ2-3; clone size: .; D gene: TRBD2; V gene: TRBV7-2; CDR3 protein: CASSLAASSGGRTDTQYF; CDR3 DNA: TGTGCCAGCAGCTTAGCTGCGTCTAGCGGGGGGCGCACAGATACGCAGTATTTT
J gene: TRBJ2-7; clone size: .; D gene: .; V gene: TRBV5-1; CDR3 protein: CASSQDILTPSEQYF; CDR3 DNA: TGCGCCAGCAGCCAGGACATACTCACCCCCTCCGAGCAGTACTTC
J gene: TRBJ2-5; clone size: .; D gene: TRBD1; V gene: TRBV7-2; CDR3 protein: CASSLDRGSETQYF; CDR3 DNA: TGTGCCAGCAGCTTGGACAGGGGGAGCGAGACCCAGTACTTC
J gene: TRBJ1-4; clone size: .; D gene: .; V gene: TRBV28; CDR3 protein: CASSLFGREDGKLFF; CDR3 DNA: TGTGCCAGCAGTTTATTTGGCAGGGAGGATGGAAAACTGTTTTTT
J gene: TRBJ1-2; clone size: .; D gene: .; V gene: TRBV4-3; CDR3 protein: CASSQDHQAGYGYTF; CDR3 DNA: TGCGCCAGCAGCCAAGATCATCAGGCCGGCTATGGCTACACCTTC
J gene: TRBJ2-7; clone size: .; D gene: TRBD2; V gene: TRBV5-6; CDR3 protein: CASSFAGGPYEQYF; CDR3 DNA: TGTGCCAGCAGCTTTGCGGGGGGCCCCTACGAGCAGTACTTC
J gene: TRBJ2-7; clone size: .; D gene: TRBD1; V gene: TRBV19; CDR3 protein: CASSVDRGSYEQYF; CDR3 DNA: TGTGCCAGTAGTGTTGACAGGGGCTCCTACGAGCAGTACTTC
J gene: TRBJ2-7; clone size: .; D gene: .; V gene: TRBV18; CDR3 protein: CASSPSRRYEQYF; CDR3 DNA: TGTGCCAGCTCCCCATCGCGCCGCTACGAGCAGTACTTC
J gene: TRBJ2-3; clone size: .; D gene: TRBD1; V gene: TRBV5-1; CDR3 protein: CASSTDRGTDTQYF; CDR3 DNA: TGCGCCAGCAGCACCGACAGGGGCACAGATACGCAGTATTTT
J gene: TRBJ2-2; clone size: .; D gene: .; V gene: TRBV5-1; CDR3 protein: CASSYRDGELFF; CDR3 DNA: TGCGCCAGCAGCTACAGAGACGGGGAGCTGTTTTTT